A selection of T cell receptor beta chains follows, all from one sample in a study of blood T cells in healthy people across ages. TCRdb independently ran MiXCR on the 5' RACE reads; one entry per CDR3 protein. The repertoire holds nearly 1 million distinct CDR3 sequences, with about 53% as singletons. Sequencing input: blood. These receptors all come from an older woman in good health. The conserved cysteine and the conserved F or W are not part of the CDR3 here. The order of the fields is V gene, CDR3 protein.

v_gene: TRBV6-2/TRBV6-3
CDR3aa: ASSYGPAYEQY

v_gene: TRBV7-2
CDR3aa: ASSLATAVNYGYT

v_gene: TRBV10-3
CDR3aa: AISDTRSFYNEQY

v_gene: TRBV3-1
CDR3aa: ASSPSGTLAPYEQY

v_gene: TRBV24-1
CDR3aa: ATSGTSGDGTYNEQF

v_gene: TRBV29-1
CDR3aa: SVKVSGETQY

v_gene: TRBV7-9
CDR3aa: VSSPTGRSPLH

v_gene: TRBV12-3/TRBV12-4
CDR3aa: ASSLSHVSSYEQY

v_gene: TRBV6-5
CDR3aa: ASRIFGSGANVLN

v_gene: TRBV7-2
CDR3aa: ASSPSGRKQF